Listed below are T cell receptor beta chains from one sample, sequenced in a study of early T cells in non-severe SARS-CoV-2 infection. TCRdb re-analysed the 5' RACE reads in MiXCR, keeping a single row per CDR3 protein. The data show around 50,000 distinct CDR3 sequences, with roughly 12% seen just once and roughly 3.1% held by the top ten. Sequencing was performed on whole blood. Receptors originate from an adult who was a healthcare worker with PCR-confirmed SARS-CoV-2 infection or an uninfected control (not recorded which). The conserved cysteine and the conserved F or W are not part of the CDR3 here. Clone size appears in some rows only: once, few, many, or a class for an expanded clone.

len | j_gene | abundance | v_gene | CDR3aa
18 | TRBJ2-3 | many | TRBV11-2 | ASSLSPRRLAGTSTDTQY
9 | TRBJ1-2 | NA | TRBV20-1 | SAPLDYGYT
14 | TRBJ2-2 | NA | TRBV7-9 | ASSLPTSGNTGELF
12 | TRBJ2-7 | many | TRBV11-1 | ASSLAGEVVEQY
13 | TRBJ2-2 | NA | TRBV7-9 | ATLPTGANTGELF
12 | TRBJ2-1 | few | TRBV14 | ASSIAQDYNEQF
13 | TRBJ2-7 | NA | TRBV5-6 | ASSLEGTAPYEQY
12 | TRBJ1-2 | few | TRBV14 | ASSQDPADYGYT
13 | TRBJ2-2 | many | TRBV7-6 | ASSFRTGFTGELF
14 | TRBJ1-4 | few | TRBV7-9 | ASSADIGSTNEKLF
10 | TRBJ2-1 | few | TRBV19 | ASSIGTGKQF
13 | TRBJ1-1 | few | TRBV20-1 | SAPGTASMNTEAF
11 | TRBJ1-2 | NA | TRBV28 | ASSLGGVKGYT
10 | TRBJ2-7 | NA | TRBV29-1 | SATETSYEQY
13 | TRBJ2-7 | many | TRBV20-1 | SASGGLAGTYEQY
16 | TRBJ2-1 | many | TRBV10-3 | AISESNGDWAAVGEQF
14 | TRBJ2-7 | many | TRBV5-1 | ASPPQGLPGPYEQY